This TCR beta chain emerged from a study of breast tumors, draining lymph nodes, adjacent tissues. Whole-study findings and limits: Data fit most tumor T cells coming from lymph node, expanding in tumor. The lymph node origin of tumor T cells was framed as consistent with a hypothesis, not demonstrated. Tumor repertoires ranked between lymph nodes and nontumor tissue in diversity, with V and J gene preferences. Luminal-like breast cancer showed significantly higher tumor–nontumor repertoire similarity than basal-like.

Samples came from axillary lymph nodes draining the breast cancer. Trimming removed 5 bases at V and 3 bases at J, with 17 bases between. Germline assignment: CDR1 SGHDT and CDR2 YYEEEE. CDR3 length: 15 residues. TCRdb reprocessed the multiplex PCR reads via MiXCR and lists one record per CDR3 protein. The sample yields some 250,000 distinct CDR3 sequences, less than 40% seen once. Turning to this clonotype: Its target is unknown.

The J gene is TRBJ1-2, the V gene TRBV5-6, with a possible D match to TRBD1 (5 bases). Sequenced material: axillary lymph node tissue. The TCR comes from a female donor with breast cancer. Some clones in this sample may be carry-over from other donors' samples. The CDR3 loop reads CASSNRQLGHYGYTF. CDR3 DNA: TGTGCCAGCAGTAATCGGCAGTTGGGGCACTATGGCTACACCTTC. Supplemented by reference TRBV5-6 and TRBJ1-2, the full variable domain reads DAGVTQSPTHLIKTRGQQVTLRCSPKSGHDTVSWYQQALGQGPQFIFQYYEEEERQRGNFPDRFSGHQFPNYSSELNVNALLLGDSALYLCASSNRQLGHYGYTFGSGTRLTVV.